The present T cell receptor (beta chain) was sequenced within a study of T-cell memory formation after mild COVID-19 (dated by TCRdb to 2020 to 2023). For the study in its entirety: Most TCR sequence clusters were specific to one of the two donors. Two young, previously healthy adult volunteers made up the cohort, one male and one female. Longitudinal TCRalpha and TCRbeta repertoire sequencing tracked T-cell clones expanding and contracting after mild COVID-19 in two donors. What the work shows at the level of the full study, not this receptor alone: Contracting CD4+ clones were found mainly in CM and EM memory subsets, while CD8+ clones were enriched in EMRA. The detection of some responding clones in pre-infection memory suggests that pre-existing cross-reactive memory T cells joined the SARS-CoV-2 response. Only a couple of mild cases were covered in the study, and larger cohorts including severe cases with pre-infection samples were considered necessary. SARS-CoV-2 specificity was not confirmed for the second-wave clones peaking on day 37. Clones that contracted from day 15 to 85 showed balanced CD4/CD8 phenotypes, whereas a second wave of clones that expanded from day 15 to 37 leaned towards CD4+.

Ficoll-Paque density gradient centrifugation was used to isolate PBMCs. About this clonotype: It has no known antigen specificity. No per-base quality is available; no much larger clone lies one base away.

CDR1 SGHTA and CDR2 FQGNSA are derived from the germline V gene. Clipping removes 0 bases from V and 4 bases from J, with 8 as the unmatched junction base count. Including cysteine and phenylalanine, the CDR3 has 17 amino acids. Only the CDR3 part of the read is kept: 51 bases, read in frame from the first base. The reads were generated on an Illumina NovaSeq 6000. TCRalpha and TCRbeta cDNA libraries were constructed by 5'RACE with constant-segment primers, with sample barcodes and unique molecular identifiers being introduced. RNA was extracted from every sample with Trizol reagent. The libraries were amplified in two PCR steps, and the second step added a second sample barcode and Illumina TruSeq adapters. Sequencing of libraries was performed on an Illumina NovaSeq with 2 x 150 bp paired-end reads. Per the original workflow: Demultiplexing of reads and collapsing into UMI-guided consensus sequences were performed with migec v1.2.7. With mixcr v2.1.11, UMI consensuses were aligned to TRA and TRB V and J templates and assembled into clonotypes. A clonotype was counted as expanded or contracted only if both edgeR and NoisET called the change significant, with noise models trained on biological replicates. For edgeR calls, the thresholds were a false discovery rate-adjusted p below 0.01 and a log2 fold-change of 1. As an exploratory analysis of dynamics, PCA with hierarchical clustering was applied to max-normalized trajectories of the 1000 most abundant clonotypes. Separately sequenced CD4+ and CD8+ repertoires were used to assign a CD4 or CD8 phenotype to each responding clone. Using fastp at Q25 and MiXCR, TCRdb reprocessed the public reads and kept productive beta chains. Rows are combined by CDR3 protein, so each entry shows the most common genes and DNA. The V and J calls and clone size come from TCRdb's table, not from the authors' own analysis. This sample holds approximately 440,000 distinct CDR3 sequences; around 20% were observed only once. 7.5% to 10% of the sample is taken by the ten largest.

The V gene is TRBV7-2 and the J gene is TRBJ2-1, with 8 bases matching TRBD2. Sequenced: PBMCs or a T cell subset sorted from them (not recorded which). This TCR came from an adult woman who had mild COVID-19 (a few samples of this study predate the infection). The sample titles of this study are shuffled in the database, so cell type and time point are left out; the donor was told from shared clones. The CDR3 loop reads CASSLASTSGQYNEQFF. The nucleotide sequence reads TGTGCCAGCAGCTTAGCAAGTACTAGCGGACAGTACAATGAGCAGTTCTTC.